This T cell receptor beta chain came from a study of shared clonotypes between healthy human individuals (dated by TCRdb to the early 2020s). For context, the study as a whole: The cohort comprised a couple of women and a few men aged 18 to 49 years. Blood TCR repertoires of a handful of healthy adults were deeply sequenced to estimate repertoire size and the extent of clonotype sharing between individuals. Different laboratories and diverse techniques were used to prepare libraries and sequence TCR repertoires, to increase sequencing depth and limit assay-specific biases. Leukapheresis yielded between about 0.8 and 8.9 billion PBMCs per donor. Beyond this particular receptor, the publication reports: Pairwise subsampling indicated that sequencing depth was expected to affect the degree of clonotype sharing among donors. Only blood was sampled, and tissue TCR repertoires likely differ from those in blood. The small number of donors limited the genetic and exposure-history diversity represented.

The donors were healthy, HIV-negative adults who had no recently reported acute infections or vaccinations. All donors were Caucasian adults living in Nashville, Tennessee, USA. For unsorted samples, tens of millions of PBMCs were counted and genomic DNA was extracted with the QIAamp DNA Blood Mini kit. After blood collection by leukapheresis, PBMCs were isolated using Ficoll-Histopaque density gradient centrifugation and then cryopreserved in the vapor phase of liquid nitrogen. Comment on this clone: This clone's antigen is unknown. It has no much larger one-base neighbor in the sample; base qualities were not kept.

CDR1 and CDR2 are drawn from the germline V gene: MGHRA, YSYEKL. Germline trimming amounts to 4 bases on V and 4 bases on J, with 18 as the count of junction bases outside the gene matches. From cysteine to phenylalanine, the CDR3 is 19 amino acids long. The kept DNA is CDR3 alone, 57 bases in frame from the first base. Using the deep immunoSEQ assay, multiplex PCR amplified TCR CDR3 regions from genomic DNA. Extracted genomic DNA from each cell subset was spread evenly across all wells of several immunoSEQ 96-well plates, with each plate serving as a replicate. For unsorted PBMC, around 310 ng of genomic DNA, equivalent to around 30,000 T cell genomes, went into each replicate PCR. Unsorted PBMC genomic DNA was sequenced across ten immunoSEQ deep assay plates. Purified libraries were quantified with a Qubit 3.0 fluorometer, sized on a Bioanalyzer 2100, and re-quantified with the KAPA Library Quantification kit. Each immunoSEQ 96-well plate was sequenced on its own single-read 150-cycle Illumina NextSeq 550 flow cell. The paper's processing steps were these. Because the immunoSEQ output included only junctional sequences and no quality scores, the filtering could not be the same as the filtering used for full-length reads. Sequences were annotated with PyIR, a Python wrapper for IgBLAST v1.9, and V/J genes and CDR3 were assigned using IMGT germline references. Reads with weak V/J assignments (E-value above 1e-6), missing CDR3, stop codons, out-of-frame junctions, or ambiguous translated residues were removed. V3J clonotypes were defined as sequences sharing the same inferred V gene, J gene, and CDR3 amino acid sequence. The percentage overlap between two repertoires was calculated by dividing the number of shared unique clonotypes by the size of the smaller repertoire. Richness of each repertoire was evaluated using RTK rarefaction, the Chao1 estimator, and Recon v2.1 estimates of unobserved clonotypes. TCRdb carries this immuneACCESS record with in-frame sequences only. Its versions omit some clonotypes, under half of them owing to an unresolved V gene in the studies checked, with the rest unexplained. V and J calls and clone size are copied from that table; D and trimming were computed from the DNA. The sample profile shows fewer than 500,000 clones; 60% to 80% of them were found once. The top ten clonotypes cover around 12% of the sample.

The sample consisted of PBMCs. The chain is made from TRBV4-1 and TRBJ2-3, and TRBD2 aligns with 9 junction nucleotides. The clonotype was recovered from a woman between 40 and 55 years old in good health. Some clones in this sample may be carry-over from other donors' samples. The DNA is as follows: TGCGCCAGCAGCCGACTCGGAATAGCGGGAGCCTCAAGGGCAGATACGCAGTATTTT. This sequence encodes CASSRLGIAGASRADTQYF.